Listed below are T cell receptor beta chains from one sample, sequenced in a study of control samples from healthy donors and cancer patients. Assay: immunoSEQ multiplex PCR; the TCRdb copy retains only in-frame clones and omits some. The sample has about 170,000 clones, 91% seen once. Sequenced material: blood. The receptor set was obtained from a woman aged 25 to 45 in good health. Both conserved end residues are part of each CDR3. D genes are given only for firm matches. Only part of the rows carry a size: once, few, many, or a class if the clone is expanded.

V	J	size	D	DNA	CDR3
TRBV19	TRBJ1-2	.	TRBD1	TGTGCCAGTAGACTACAGACAGGGTCCTATGGCTACACCTTC	CASRLQTGSYGYTF
TRBV27	TRBJ2-7	.	TRBD2	TGTGCCAGCAGTCCGGGGGGGACCTACGAGCAGTACTTC	CASSPGGTYEQYF
TRBV6-5	TRBJ1-6	.	.	TGTGCCAGCTGGGCAGGGTGGGATTCACCCCTCCACTTT	CASWAGWDSPLHF
TRBV5-1	TRBJ1-1	.	.	TGCGCCAGCAGCTTGGGAATGGCGGATGGTGAAGCTTTCTTT	CASSLGMADGEAFF
TRBV6-4	TRBJ1-1	.	.	TGTGCCAGCAGTGATAGCCAGACCATGAACACTGAAGCTTTCTTT	CASSDSQTMNTEAFF
TRBV3-1/TRBV3-2	TRBJ1-5	.	.	TGTGCCAGCAGCCAAACAGGGTATCAGCCCCAGCATTTT	CASSQTGYQPQHF
TRBV28	TRBJ1-5	.	.	TGTGCCAGCAGTTTATGGGAGGGAAGCAATCAGCCCCAGCATTTT	CASSLWEGSNQPQHF
TRBV19	TRBJ2-3	.	.	TGTGCCAGTAGTGTTACTAGGGCAGATACGCAGTATTTT	CASSVTRADTQYF
TRBV30	TRBJ2-7	few	.	TGTGCCTGGAGTGTGGGGCGGGCCTACGAGCAGTACTTC	CAWSVGRAYEQYF
TRBV3-1/TRBV3-2	TRBJ2-5	.	.	TGTGCCAGCAGCCAATTACTAGCCAAAGAGACCCAGTACTTC	CASSQLLAKETQYF
TRBV7-3	TRBJ2-3	.	.	TGTGCCAGCAGCCCTAGCGGCACAGATACGCAGTATTTT	CASSPSGTDTQYF
TRBV2	TRBJ2-3	.	.	TGTGCCAGCAGTACGACTCAAGATACGCAGTATTTT	CASSTTQDTQYF
TRBV15	TRBJ1-4	.	.	TGTGCCACCAGCAGGGGGGGATTTACTAATGAAAAACTGTTTTTT	CATSRGGFTNEKLFF
TRBV28	TRBJ2-7	.	.	TGTGCCATCTCCCCGGGGGGAGGGGGCTCCTACGAGCAGTACTTC	CAISPGGGGSYEQYF
TRBV14	TRBJ1-5	.	.	TGTGCCAGCAGCCTAGGACAGCAGCCCCAGCATTTT	CASSLGQQPQHF
TRBV27	TRBJ1-5	.	TRBD1	TGTGCCAGCATGTCGGCAGGGACAGGCAATCAGCCCCAGCATTTT	CASMSAGTGNQPQHF
TRBV28	TRBJ2-7	.	.	TGTGCCAGCAGTACCCTACGGCACGAGCAGTACTTC	CASSTLRHEQYF
TRBV5-1	TRBJ2-3	.	TRBD2	TGCGCCAGCAGCTCCGTGACTAGCGCCCGCACAGATACGCAGTATTTT	CASSSVTSARTDTQYF
TRBV19	TRBJ1-4	.	.	TGTGCCAGTAGGCCCCCGGGGGACGGTAATGAAAAACTGTTTTTT	CASRPPGDGNEKLFF
TRBV7-2	TRBJ2-7	.	.	TGTGCCAGCAGCTTAGCGGGAGTCTCCGAGCAGTACTTC	CASSLAGVSEQYF
TRBV27	TRBJ2-7	.	TRBD1	TGTGCCAGCAGTTTATCGGGTGCAGGGGGCTACGAGCAGTACTTC	CASSLSGAGGYEQYF
TRBV2	TRBJ2-7	.	.	TGTGCCAGCAGTGAAGACATACCCTACGAGCAGTACTTC	CASSEDIPYEQYF
TRBV28	TRBJ1-2	.	TRBD1	TGTGCCAGCAGTTCCCCCGGGACAGGGACGGATGGCTACACCTTC	CASSSPGTGTDGYTF
TRBV7-9	TRBJ2-7	.	.	TGTGCCAGCAGCTTAGGACAGGTGGATTACGAGCAGTACTTC	CASSLGQVDYEQYF
TRBV30	TRBJ2-7	.	TRBD2	TGTGCCTGGACTAGCGGGAGGTCCTACGAGCAGTACTTC	CAWTSGRSYEQYF
TRBV4-1	TRBJ2-5	.	.	TGCGCCAGCAGCCAAGGACCCCAAGAGACCCAGTACTTC	CASSQGPQETQYF
TRBV6-5	TRBJ2-5	.	.	TGTGCCAGCAGTTACTCGAGGCAACAAGAGACCCAGTACTTC	CASSYSRQQETQYF
TRBV7-9	TRBJ2-1	.	.	TGTGCCAGCAGCTTAGCGGACAATGAGCAGTTCTTC	CASSLADNEQFF
TRBV24-1	TRBJ2-5	.	TRBD1	TGTGCCACCAGTGATTCGCGGACAGGCACAGAGACCCAGTACTTC	CATSDSRTGTETQYF
TRBV19	TRBJ2-1	.	.	TGTGCCAGTAGTATGTCGCAGGGGTACAATGAGCAGTTCTTC	CASSMSQGYNEQFF
TRBV12-3/TRBV12-4	TRBJ2-7	.	.	TGTGCCAGCAGTTCGACTAGCTACGAGCAGTACTTC	CASSSTSYEQYF
TRBV9	TRBJ2-3	.	.	TGTGCCAGCAGCGACGGGACCCTTAGCACAGATACGCAGTATTTT	CASSDGTLSTDTQYF
TRBV10-3	TRBJ2-7	.	TRBD2	TGTGCCATCAGTGCGGGAATAGCGGGGGTGTCCTACGAGCAGTACTTC	CAISAGIAGVSYEQYF
TRBV27	TRBJ2-1	.	TRBD2	TGTGCCAGCAGTTGGGGGTCGGGGGGGTCCAATGAGCAGTTCTTC	CASSWGSGGSNEQFF
TRBV24-1	TRBJ2-5	.	TRBD1	TGTGCCACCAGTACCATCTCAGGGGGAGAGACCCAGTACTTC	CATSTISGGETQYF
TRBV7-9	TRBJ2-7	.	.	TGTGCCAGCAGCTTAGGAGGGAGGAGCGAGCAGTACTTC	CASSLGGRSEQYF
TRBV11-2	TRBJ2-7	.	.	TGTGCCAGCAGCTACAGGGTTCTCTCCTACGAGCAGTACTTC	CASSYRVLSYEQYF
TRBV6-5	TRBJ2-5	.	TRBD2	TGTGCCAGCAGTTACTCCCCGGGACTAAAAGAGACCCAGTACTTC	CASSYSPGLKETQYF
TRBV28	TRBJ1-4	.	.	TGTGCCAGCAGTTTATCGGGGATGAGTGGGACTAATGAAAAACTGTTTTTT	CASSLSGMSGTNEKLFF
TRBV5-6	TRBJ2-5	.	.	TGTGCCAGCAGCTTCGGCGGGTACCAAGAGACCCAGTACTTC	CASSFGGYQETQYF
TRBV4-2	TRBJ1-2	.	.	TGTGCCAGCAGCCAAAGCCAGAACTATGGCTACACCTTC	CASSQSQNYGYTF
TRBV6-5	TRBJ1-6	.	TRBD1	TGTGCCAGCAGCGACAGGGGGCATTCACCCCTCCACTTT	CASSDRGHSPLHF
TRBV27	TRBJ2-1	.	TRBD1	TGTGCCAGCAGTTTTTACAGGGGGAATGAGCAGTTCTTC	CASSFYRGNEQFF
TRBV5-1	TRBJ2-1	.	.	TGCGCCAGCAGCTTGGATGCGGGGAGCTCCTACAATGAGCAGTTCTTC	CASSLDAGSSYNEQFF